This passage covers 26 T cell receptor beta chains from one sample sequenced in a study of cytomegalovirus exposure and HLA in healthy donors. PCR primers comprised 60 Vbeta and 13 Jbeta primers. Measured with immunoSEQ multiplex PCR; TCRdb has only the in-frame clones, and not every one. In the table there are more than 100,000 clones, 78% of which are singletons. The material sequenced was PBMCs. These receptor sequences come from a woman younger than 45 in good health and CMV-seropositive.

The CDR3 DNA follows: TGTGCCAGAGACAGGGCGAGAGCCAAAAACATTCAGTACTTC. Amino acids: CARDRARAKNIQYF. This chain uses TRBV6-1 with TRBJ2-4; TRBD1 aligns across 7 bases. Germline assignment: CDR1 MNHNS and CDR2 SASEGT. CDR3 length equals 14 residues. J was trimmed by 0 bases and V by 9 bases; bases with no gene match: 5.

This chain connects TRBV29-1 to TRBJ2-7, with D possibly matching TRBD1 (5 bases). V was cut by 4 bases and J by 5 bases, with 15 bases left in between. Germline lookup yields CDR1 SQVTM and CDR2 ANQGSEA. The CDR3 totals 13 residues. The chain's CDR3 is CSVVGQGVHEQYF. In DNA form, the CDR3 reads TGCAGCGTTGTCGGTCAGGGTGTCCACGAGCAGTACTTC.

The J gene is TRBJ1-2, the V gene TRBV2, with 9 bases fitting TRBD1. V was clipped by 6 bases and J by 0 bases; unmatched bases: 2. The CDR3 is 14 amino acids. The germline V gene has CDR1 SNHLY and CDR2 FYNNEI. The CDR3 bases are TGTGCCAGCAGAGGGGACAGGGCTAACTATGGCTACACCTTC. Protein product: CASRGDRANYGYTF.

The gene calls are TRBV18 and TRBJ2-3; no clear D. The CDR3 loop spans 14 amino acids. The V and J ends lost 1 base and 2 bases respectively, with 7 bases between them. Germline V gene data show CDR1 as KGHSH and CDR2 as LQKENI. CDR3 in DNA: TGTGCCAGCTCACCACGGCAGAACACAGATACGCAGTATTTT. Amino acids: CASSPRQNTDTQYF.

The chain couples TRBV7-9 to TRBJ2-3; 12 bases align to TRBD2. The length of the CDR3 is 17 residues. Germline loops: CDR1 SEHNR, CDR2 FQNEAQ (reference sequence). V was clipped by 2 bases and J by 1 base; unmatched bases: 4. The CDR3, as DNA: TGTGCCAGCAGCTTACCTAGCGGGGGGGCCCGCACAGATACGCAGTATTTT. Translation gives CASSLPSGGARTDTQYF.

The chain combines TRBV7-9 with TRBJ2-5; D unclear. The ends were cut back, 3 bases at V and 4 bases at J, with 12 bases in the middle. CDR1 and CDR2 (germline): SEHNR, FQNEAQ (reference sequence). The CDR3 loop spans 14 amino acids. CDR3 sequence reads: CASSLWHAAETQYF. The CDR3 region has the DNA TGTGCCAGCAGCTTGTGGCATGCCGCAGAGACCCAGTACTTC.

The chain links TRBV6-7 to TRBJ2-2, with 7 bases lining up with TRBD2. TRBV6-7 is marked as an open reading frame, function uncertain. The ends lost 3 bases at V and 1 base at J; junction bases unmatched: 2. The CDR3 has 15 amino acids. CDR3 bases: TGTGCCAGCAGTTATTGGGGGGGGAACACCGGGGAGCTGTTTTTT. Protein: CASSYWGGNTGELFF.

The rearrangement joins TRBV7-2 to TRBJ2-1; D ambiguous. The CDR3 has 12 residues. CDR1 and CDR2 from the germline V gene are SGHTA and FQGNSA. Trimming removed 3 bases from V and 9 bases from J, with 9 bases in between. CDR3 nucleotides: TGTGCCAGCAGCTTTTTAGTTGGTGAGCAGTTCTTC. The encoded protein is CASSFLVGEQFF.

This sequence joins TRBV28 and TRBJ1-5; the match to TRBD1 covers 7 bases. CDR1 and CDR2 (germline): MDHEN, SYDVKM. This CDR3 region has 16 residues. The trim removed 5 bases at V and 5 bases at J, leaving 12 bases unmatched. CDR3 region: CASSTIQGITYQPQHF. The CDR3 nucleotides read TGTGCCAGCAGTACTATACAGGGGATTACGTATCAGCCCCAGCATTTT.

The chain recombines TRBV5-4 with TRBJ2-7; 9 positions match TRBD1. With 4 bases clipped from V and 5 bases from J, the junction kept 7 bases outside the gene matches. The germline CDR1 and CDR2 sequences are SGHNT and YYREEE (reference sequence). The CDR3 covers 14 residues. Written as DNA, the CDR3 is TGTGCCAGCAGCGCAACCGGGACAGGGCACGAGCAGTACTTC. Protein sequence: CASSATGTGHEQYF.

J is TRBJ2-5 and V is TRBV28; 7 nucleotides match TRBD1. Germline CDR1 and CDR2: MDHEN and SYDVKM. The CDR3 totals 14 residues. Unmatched junction bases numbered 5, after V lost 2 bases and J lost 5 bases. CDR3 nucleotide sequence: TGTGCCAGCAGTTTACCTCAGGGGGTGGAGACCCAGTACTTC. Its translation is CASSLPQGVETQYF.

This sequence joins TRBV5-4 and TRBJ1-1; weak D call: TRBD1 (6 bases). The V end lost 0 bases, the J end lost 10 bases, and 16 bases lay between the germline ends. There are 14 residues in the CDR3. Germline V CDR1 and CDR2: SGHNT, YYREEE (reference sequence). In nucleotides, the CDR3 is TGTGCCAGCAGCTTGGGGGGGCCAGGTCCGGGAGCTTTCTTT. As protein: CASSLGGPGPGAFF.

This clone is a singleton in its sample. Possible read error: a much larger clone is one base away. The chain employs TRBV6-1 and TRBJ2-1; 10 bases fit TRBD1. The CDR3 consists of 15 residues. CDR1 and CDR2 (germline): MNHNS, SASEGT. Losses at the gene ends were 9 bases for V and 2 bases for J; bases not matched to a gene: 7. CDR3 sequence (DNA): TGTGCCAGTGGAGGGGGGACAGGGGCCTACAATGAGCAGTTCTTC. Translating it yields CASGGGTGAYNEQFF.

The chain joins TRBV15 to TRBJ1-4; 8 nucleotides align to TRBD1. This CDR3 contains 18 residues. Trimming cost V 2 bases and J 0 bases; bases outside gene matches: 8. Germline lookup yields CDR1 LNHNV and CDR2 YYDKDF (reference sequence). The chain's CDR3 is CATSRPTGVWTTNEKLFF. Written as DNA, the CDR3 is TGTGCCACCAGCAGACCGACAGGGGTTTGGACAACTAATGAAAAACTGTTTTTT. Full variable domain (outside the CDR3, taken from reference TRBV15 and TRBJ1-4): DAMVIQNPRYQVTQFGKPVTLSCSQTLNHNVMYWYQQKSSQAPKLLFHYYDKDFNNEADTPDNFQSRRPNTSFCFLDIRSPGLGDTAMYLCATSRPTGVWTTNEKLFFGSGTQLSVL.

CDR3 sequence reads: CASSPDTNYGYTF. In DNA, the CDR3 is TGCGCCAGCAGCCCAGACACAAACTATGGCTACACCTTC. The chain couples TRBV4-3 to TRBJ1-2; no clear D gene. The V gene's germline CDR1 is LGHNA and CDR2 YSLEER. This CDR3 spans 13 amino acids. Trimming left V 4 bases short and J 2 bases short, with 8 bases between.

The V gene is TRBV29-1, the J gene TRBJ1-2; 8 nucleotides match TRBD1. Losses at the gene ends were 5 bases for V and 0 bases for J; bases not matched to a gene: 5. Germline-derived CDR1 and CDR2 are SQVTM and ANQGSEA. CDR3 length: 14 amino acids. CDR3 sequence (DNA): TGCAGCGTTCGTCGACAGGGGTCTAACTATGGCTACACCTTC. It yields the protein CSVRRQGSNYGYTF.

The J gene is TRBJ1-6, the V gene TRBV5-1; D call uncertain. In germline, CDR1 is SGHRS, CDR2 YFSETQ. V gave up 4 bases and J gave up 10 bases, with 21 bases separating them. There are 16 residues in the CDR3. The CDR3: CASSPGGAGRGSPLHF. The CDR3 DNA reads TGCGCCAGCAGCCCGGGAGGTGCAGGTCGGGGATCACCCCTCCACTTT.

The rearrangement links TRBV4-1 to TRBJ2-1; D remains unclear. The CDR3 is 14 amino acids. V dropped 4 bases and J dropped 2 bases, with 9 bases sitting between them. The V gene's germline CDR1 is MGHRA and CDR2 YSYEKL. CDR3 amino acids: CASSPTQTYNEQFF. CDR3 sequence (DNA): TGCGCCAGCAGCCCAACCCAGACCTACAATGAGCAGTTCTTC.

This chain links TRBV11-1 with TRBJ2-1, with 8 bases lining up with TRBD2. From germline, CDR1 is SGHAT and CDR2 FQDESV (reference sequence). V shed 1 base and J 0 bases; nucleotides not matched to a gene: 11. CDR3 length: 19 residues. The DNA for the CDR3 is TGTGCCAGCAGCTTAGATGGGTTATGGGGGACTAGCTCCTACAATGAGCAGTTCTTC. Translated: CASSLDGLWGTSSYNEQFF.

The V and J genes are TRBV5-6 and TRBJ1-2; TRBD1 agrees at 8 bases. CDR1 is SGHDT, CDR2 YYEEEE, per germline. This CDR3 is 15 amino acids long. Trimming at V came to 7 bases and at J to 2 bases, leaving 10 bases not matched to a gene. CDR3 in amino acids: CASVDRDHWNYGYTF. Here the CDR3 DNA reads TGTGCCAGCGTGGACAGGGATCACTGGAACTATGGCTACACCTTC.

The rearrangement uses TRBV9 and TRBJ2-3; TRBD2 matches at 13 bases. Germline V CDR1 and CDR2: SGDLS, YYNGEE. CDR3 length: 19 residues. The ends lost 5 bases at V and 2 bases at J; junction bases unmatched: 14. As DNA, the CDR3 is TGTGCCAGCAGTCGAAGTGGACTAGCGGGGGTCTATGACACAGATACGCAGTATTTT. It specifies CASSRSGLAGVYDTDTQYF.

This sequence joins TRBV28 and TRBJ1-1; no definite D call. Germline V gene data show CDR1 as MDHEN and CDR2 as SYDVKM. Trimming took off 3 bases at V and 7 bases at J, with 15 bases between the two ends. This CDR3 is 14 amino acids long. The CDR3 bases are TGTGCCAGCAGTTTCGGTCAGGACTTTAATGAAGCTTTCTTT. Translation: CASSFGQDFNEAFF.

CDR3 nucleotide sequence: TGTGCCAGCGAAGAACAGGGTATTCATGGCTACACCTTC. It is translated as CASEEQGIHGYTF. The chain joins TRBV2 to TRBJ1-2; perhaps TRBD1 as D (6 bases). Germline V gene data show CDR1 as SNHLY and CDR2 as FYNNEI. With 8 bases removed from V and 6 bases from J, the gap between germline ends came to 16 bases. The CDR3 extends over 13 amino acids.

The V gene is TRBV7-9, the J gene TRBJ2-7, with 13 bases aligning to TRBD2. CDR3 length: 16 residues. Germline trimming cut 4 bases from V and 5 bases from J; bases unmatched to any gene: 8. Looked up from germline, CDR1 is SEHNR and CDR2 is FQNEAQ (reference sequence). The CDR3 DNA sequence: TGTGCCAGCAGCTCAACGACTAGCGGGGGGATCCACGAGCAGTACTTC. Protein: CASSSTTSGGIHEQYF.

The rearrangement links TRBV7-8 to TRBJ2-5, with 9 bases fitting TRBD2. The CDR3 spans 17 residues. From germline, CDR1 is SGHVS and CDR2 FQNEAQ. Trimming at V came to 2 bases and at J to 4 bases, leaving 11 bases not matched to a gene. CDR3 in DNA: TGTGCCAGCAGCTTAAAGCAGCGGGGGGCCGCCCGAGAGACCCAGTACTTC. This translates into CASSLKQRGAARETQYF.

The rearrangement links TRBV5-1 to TRBJ1-3; D uncertain. Germline lookup yields CDR1 SGHRS and CDR2 YFSETQ. The CDR3 spans 13 residues. The V end lost 0 bases, the J end lost 7 bases, and 8 bases lay between the germline ends. The CDR3 nucleotides are TGCGCCAGCAGCTTGGGAGGGCGGAACACCATATATTTT. Protein product: CASSLGGRNTIYF.